These T cell receptor beta chains were read from a single sample in a study of radiotherapy plus CTLA-4 blockade in lung cancer. Assay used: immunoSEQ multiplex PCR; TCRdb lists only in-frame clones, some missing. The sample shows fewer than 95,000 clones, around 82% of them seen only once. The sample consisted of peripheral blood, taken from a patient treated with radiotherapy plus ipilimumab. Receptors were obtained from a human donor with non-small cell lung cancer who had stable disease on radiotherapy plus ipilimumab. The CDR3 runs from the conserved cysteine through the conserved F or W. The order of the fields is CDR3 DNA, CDR3 protein, CDR3 length, J gene, clone size, V gene, D gene. D genes are given only for firm matches. Some rows have no size entry. The others give once, few or many, or a class for an expanded clone.

CDR3nt: TGTGCCACCCGCGCGGGCGGGCCCCCTCTCAATGAGCAGTTCTTC; CDR3aa: CATRAGGPPLNEQFF; len: 15; j_gene: TRBJ2-1; abundance: NA; v_gene: TRBV28; d_gene: NA
CDR3nt: TGTGCCAGCAGTTTTCGGCGGGCAGGGTCTAATTCACCCCTCCACTTT; CDR3aa: CASSFRRAGSNSPLHF; len: 16; j_gene: TRBJ1-6; abundance: NA; v_gene: TRBV28; d_gene: NA
CDR3nt: TGTGCCAGCAGTCCACGGAACTATGGCTACACCTTC; CDR3aa: CASSPRNYGYTF; len: 12; j_gene: TRBJ1-2; abundance: few; v_gene: TRBV28; d_gene: NA
CDR3nt: TGTGCCAGCAGCCCGCGCCTCGTGGGGGGGCCAGAGACCCAGTACTTC; CDR3aa: CASSPRLVGGPETQYF; len: 16; j_gene: TRBJ2-5; abundance: once; v_gene: TRBV7-2; d_gene: NA
CDR3nt: TGTGCCAGCAGTCTCCCTCAGCGGGGTGAGCTTGCGTACGAGCAGTACTTC; CDR3aa: CASSLPQRGELAYEQYF; len: 17; j_gene: TRBJ2-7; abundance: NA; v_gene: TRBV28; d_gene: TRBD2
CDR3nt: TGTGCCAGCAGTGGGGGGGCAAATCAGCCCCAGCATTTT; CDR3aa: CASSGGANQPQHF; len: 13; j_gene: TRBJ1-5; abundance: NA; v_gene: TRBV27; d_gene: NA
CDR3nt: TGTGCCAGCAGCTCCCGGGACAGGGGCCGCTACGAGCAGTACTTC; CDR3aa: CASSSRDRGRYEQYF; len: 15; j_gene: TRBJ2-7; abundance: NA; v_gene: TRBV5-4; d_gene: TRBD1
CDR3nt: TGTGCCAGCAGCCAAGATCCGGGGACTAGCGCTAGTACGCAGTATTTT; CDR3aa: CASSQDPGTSASTQYF; len: 16; j_gene: TRBJ2-3; abundance: NA; v_gene: TRBV4-2; d_gene: TRBD2
CDR3nt: TGTGCCAGCAGTGCAGGGTACGGTTCACCCCTCCACTTT; CDR3aa: CASSAGYGSPLHF; len: 13; j_gene: TRBJ1-6; abundance: NA; v_gene: TRBV2; d_gene: NA
CDR3nt: TGTGCCAGTAGCGATCCTGGACAGGGAAGTGGGGCCTATAATTCACCCCTCCACTTT; CDR3aa: CASSDPGQGSGAYNSPLHF; len: 19; j_gene: TRBJ1-6; abundance: NA; v_gene: TRBV19; d_gene: TRBD1
CDR3nt: TGTGCCTCCGAAACAGGGGGCGGGGACACTGAAGCTTTCTTT; CDR3aa: CASETGGGDTEAFF; len: 14; j_gene: TRBJ1-1; abundance: NA; v_gene: TRBV5-4; d_gene: TRBD1
CDR3nt: TGCAGCGTAGGTGACAGGGTGAATTCACCCCTCCACTTT; CDR3aa: CSVGDRVNSPLHF; len: 13; j_gene: TRBJ1-6; abundance: NA; v_gene: TRBV29-1; d_gene: TRBD1
CDR3nt: TGTGCCAGCAGCTTGAAAAGGGCGGAAACCTATGGCTACACCTTC; CDR3aa: CASSLKRAETYGYTF; len: 15; j_gene: TRBJ1-2; abundance: once; v_gene: TRBV5-8; d_gene: NA
CDR3nt: TGTGCCAGCTCCAGGGGGCTTACCACTGAAGCTTTCTTT; CDR3aa: CASSRGLTTEAFF; len: 13; j_gene: TRBJ1-1; abundance: once; v_gene: TRBV5-4; d_gene: TRBD1
CDR3nt: TGTGCCAGCAGACTTGGACTATCCTCCTACAATGAGCAGTTCTTC; CDR3aa: CASRLGLSSYNEQFF; len: 15; j_gene: TRBJ2-1; abundance: NA; v_gene: TRBV6-5; d_gene: NA
CDR3nt: TGTGCCAGCACCCGGACTAGCGGGTACAATGAGCAGTTCTTC; CDR3aa: CASTRTSGYNEQFF; len: 14; j_gene: TRBJ2-1; abundance: once; v_gene: TRBV2; d_gene: TRBD2
CDR3nt: TGTGCCAGCAGCCTAAGGACTAGCGGAAGCACAGATACGCAGTATTTT; CDR3aa: CASSLRTSGSTDTQYF; len: 16; j_gene: TRBJ2-3; abundance: NA; v_gene: TRBV7-6; d_gene: TRBD2
CDR3nt: TGCGCCAGCAGCTTGGAGCCCAACACCGGGGAGCTGTTTTTT; CDR3aa: CASSLEPNTGELFF; len: 14; j_gene: TRBJ2-2; abundance: NA; v_gene: TRBV5-1; d_gene: NA
CDR3nt: TGTGCCAGCAGCATCACCGGGACAGGGGAATACGAGCAGTACTTC; CDR3aa: CASSITGTGEYEQYF; len: 15; j_gene: TRBJ2-7; abundance: NA; v_gene: TRBV11-2; d_gene: TRBD1
CDR3nt: TGTGCCACCAGACGACAGGGGGCACGGGAGCTGTTTTTT; CDR3aa: CATRRQGARELFF; len: 13; j_gene: TRBJ2-2; abundance: NA; v_gene: TRBV15; d_gene: TRBD1
CDR3nt: TGTGCCAGCAGTTACTCGTATAGCGGTGAGCAGTTCTTC; CDR3aa: CASSYSYSGEQFF; len: 13; j_gene: TRBJ2-1; abundance: NA; v_gene: TRBV6-5; d_gene: NA
CDR3nt: TGTGCCAGTAGTATAGTCGAGACAGGGGTCGAAGCTTTCTTT; CDR3aa: CASSIVETGVEAFF; len: 14; j_gene: TRBJ1-1; abundance: NA; v_gene: TRBV19; d_gene: TRBD1
CDR3nt: TGCGCCAGCAGCTTGGCCGGGACAGGAGAGACCCAGTACTTC; CDR3aa: CASSLAGTGETQYF; len: 14; j_gene: TRBJ2-5; abundance: NA; v_gene: TRBV5-1; d_gene: TRBD1
CDR3nt: TGTGCCAGCAGTGAAGAGGACCGATCTAACTATGGCTACACCTTC; CDR3aa: CASSEEDRSNYGYTF; len: 15; j_gene: TRBJ1-2; abundance: few; v_gene: TRBV2; d_gene: NA
CDR3nt: TGTGCCAGTAGTCGTAGCGGGGGCAATGAGCAGTTCTTC; CDR3aa: CASSRSGGNEQFF; len: 13; j_gene: TRBJ2-1; abundance: few; v_gene: TRBV19; d_gene: TRBD2
CDR3nt: TGCGCCAGCAGCCGGGGTTCTGGAAACACCATATATTTT; CDR3aa: CASSRGSGNTIYF; len: 13; j_gene: TRBJ1-3; abundance: NA; v_gene: TRBV5-1; d_gene: NA